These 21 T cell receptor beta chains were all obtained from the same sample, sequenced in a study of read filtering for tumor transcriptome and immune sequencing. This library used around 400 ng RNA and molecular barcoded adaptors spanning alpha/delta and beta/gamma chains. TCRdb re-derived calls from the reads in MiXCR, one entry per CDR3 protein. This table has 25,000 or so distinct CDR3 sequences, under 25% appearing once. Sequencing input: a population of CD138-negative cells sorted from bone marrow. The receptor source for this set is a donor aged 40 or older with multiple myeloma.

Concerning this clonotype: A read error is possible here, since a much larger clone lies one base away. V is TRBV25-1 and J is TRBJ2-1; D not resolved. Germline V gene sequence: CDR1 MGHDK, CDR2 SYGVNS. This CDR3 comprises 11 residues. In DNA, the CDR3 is TGTGCCAGCAGTCCTTACAATAAGCAGTTCTTC. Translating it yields CASSPYNKQFF.

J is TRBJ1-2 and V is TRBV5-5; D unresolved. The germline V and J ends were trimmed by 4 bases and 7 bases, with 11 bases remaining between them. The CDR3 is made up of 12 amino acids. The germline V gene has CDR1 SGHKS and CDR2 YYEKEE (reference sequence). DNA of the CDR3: TGTGCCAGCAGCGGTCCCGTGCCTGGCTACACCTTC. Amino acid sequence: CASSGPVPGYTF.

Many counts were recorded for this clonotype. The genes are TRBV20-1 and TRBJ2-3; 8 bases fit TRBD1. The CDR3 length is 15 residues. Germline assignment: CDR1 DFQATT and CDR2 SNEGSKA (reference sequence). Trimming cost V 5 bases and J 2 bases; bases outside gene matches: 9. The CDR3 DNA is TGCAGTGCTCAACGGGACAGGTCTTACACAGATACGCAGTATTTT. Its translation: CSAQRDRSYTDTQYF.

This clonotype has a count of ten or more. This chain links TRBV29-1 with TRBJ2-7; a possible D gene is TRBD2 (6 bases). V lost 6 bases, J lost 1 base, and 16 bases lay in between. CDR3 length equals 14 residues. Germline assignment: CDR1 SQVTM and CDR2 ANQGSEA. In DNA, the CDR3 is TGCAGCGTGGGGACTGCGACTCTTTCCTACGAGCAGTACTTC. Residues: CSVGTATLSYEQYF.

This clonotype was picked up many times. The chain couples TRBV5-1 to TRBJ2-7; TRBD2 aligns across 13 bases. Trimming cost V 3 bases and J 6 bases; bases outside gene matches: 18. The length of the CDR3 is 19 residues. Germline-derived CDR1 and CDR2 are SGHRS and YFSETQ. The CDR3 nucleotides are TGCGCCAGCAGCTATGGTGGGTTCGGAGTTGGACTAGCGGGAGTCGAGCAGTACTTC. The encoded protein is CASSYGGFGVGLAGVEQYF.

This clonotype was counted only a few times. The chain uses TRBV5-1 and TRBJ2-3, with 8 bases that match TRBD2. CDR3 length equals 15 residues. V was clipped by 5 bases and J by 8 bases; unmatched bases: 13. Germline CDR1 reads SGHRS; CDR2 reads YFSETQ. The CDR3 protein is CASRSTSAGPGTQYF. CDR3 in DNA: TGCGCCAGCAGGTCGACTAGCGCTGGCCCAGGTACGCAGTATTTT.

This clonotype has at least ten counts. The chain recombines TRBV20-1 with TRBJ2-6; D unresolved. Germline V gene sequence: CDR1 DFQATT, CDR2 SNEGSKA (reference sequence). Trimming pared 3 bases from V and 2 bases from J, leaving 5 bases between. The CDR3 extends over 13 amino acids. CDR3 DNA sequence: TGCAGTGCTAGTCCAACTGGGGCCAACGTCCTGACTTTC. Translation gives CSASPTGANVLTF.

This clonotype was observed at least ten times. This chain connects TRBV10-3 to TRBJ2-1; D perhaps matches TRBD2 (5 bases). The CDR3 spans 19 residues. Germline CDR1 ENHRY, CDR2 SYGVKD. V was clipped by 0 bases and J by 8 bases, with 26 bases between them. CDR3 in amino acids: CAISESGSLSGRGADEQFF. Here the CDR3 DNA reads TGTGCCATCAGTGAGTCAGGCAGTTTATCGGGGAGAGGAGCGGATGAGCAGTTCTTC.

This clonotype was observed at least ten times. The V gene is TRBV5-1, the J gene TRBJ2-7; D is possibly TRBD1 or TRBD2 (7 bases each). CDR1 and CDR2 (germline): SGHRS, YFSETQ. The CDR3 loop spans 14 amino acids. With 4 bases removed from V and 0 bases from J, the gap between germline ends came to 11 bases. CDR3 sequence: CASSGGDSSYEQYF. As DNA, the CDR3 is TGCGCCAGCAGCGGGGGGGACAGCTCCTACGAGCAGTACTTC. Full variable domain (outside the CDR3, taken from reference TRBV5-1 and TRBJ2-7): KAGVTQTPRYLIKTRGQQVTLSCSPISGHRSVSWYQQTPGQGLQFLFEYFSETQRNKGNFPGRFSGRQFSNSRSEMNVSTLELGDSALYLCASSGGDSSYEQYFGPGTRLTVT.

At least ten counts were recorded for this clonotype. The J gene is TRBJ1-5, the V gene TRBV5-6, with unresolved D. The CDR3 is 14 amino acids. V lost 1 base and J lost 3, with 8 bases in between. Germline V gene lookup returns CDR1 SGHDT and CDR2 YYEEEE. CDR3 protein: CASSLPGNNQPQHF. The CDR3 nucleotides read TGTGCCAGCAGCTTGCCGGGAAACAATCAGCCCCAGCATTTT.

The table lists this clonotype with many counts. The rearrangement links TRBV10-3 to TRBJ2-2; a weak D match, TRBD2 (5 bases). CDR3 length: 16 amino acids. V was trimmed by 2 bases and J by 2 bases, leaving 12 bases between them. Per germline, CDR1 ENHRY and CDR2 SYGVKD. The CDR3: CAISEMLDSNTGELFF. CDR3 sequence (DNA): TGTGCCATCAGTGAGATGTTGGACTCCAACACCGGGGAGCTGTTTTTT.

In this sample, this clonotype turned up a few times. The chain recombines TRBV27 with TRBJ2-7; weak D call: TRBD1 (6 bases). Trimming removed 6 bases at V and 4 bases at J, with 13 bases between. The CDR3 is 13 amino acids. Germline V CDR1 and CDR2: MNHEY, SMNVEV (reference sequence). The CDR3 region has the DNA TGTGCCAGCAGATCTGGGGGCGCGTACGAGCAGTACTTC. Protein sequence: CASRSGGAYEQYF.

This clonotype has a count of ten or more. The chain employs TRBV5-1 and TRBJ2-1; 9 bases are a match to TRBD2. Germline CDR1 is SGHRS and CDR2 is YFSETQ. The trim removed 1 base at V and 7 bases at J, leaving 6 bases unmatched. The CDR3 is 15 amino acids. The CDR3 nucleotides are TGCGCCAGCAGCTTGACCGGGACTAGCTTTAATGAGCAGTTCTTC. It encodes CASSLTGTSFNEQFF.

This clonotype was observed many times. The CDR3 loop is CSVGLMLRLWGRNEQFF. As DNA, the CDR3 is TGCAGCGTTGGATTAATGTTACGACTATGGGGCCGGAATGAGCAGTTCTTC. The chain employs TRBV29-1 and TRBJ2-1; D possibly uses TRBD1 or TRBD2 (5 bases each). This CDR3 has 17 amino acids. V lost 4 bases, J lost 7 bases, and 26 bases lay in between. In germline, CDR1 is SQVTM, CDR2 ANQGSEA.

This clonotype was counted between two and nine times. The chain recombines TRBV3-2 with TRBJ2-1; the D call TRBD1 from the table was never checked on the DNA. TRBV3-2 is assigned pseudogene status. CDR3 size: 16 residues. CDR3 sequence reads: CASSQWGGDSYNEQFF. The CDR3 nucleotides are TGTGCCAGCAGCCAATGGGGGGGCGACTCCTACAATGAGCAGTTCTTC.

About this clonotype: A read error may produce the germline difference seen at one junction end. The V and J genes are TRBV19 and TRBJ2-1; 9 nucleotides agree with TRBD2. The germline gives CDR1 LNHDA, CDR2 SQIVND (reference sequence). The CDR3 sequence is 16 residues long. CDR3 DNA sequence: TGTGCCAGTGCGGTCTCGGCGCGGGAGGGCCGAAGTGAGCAGCTCTTC. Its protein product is CASAVSAREGRSEQLF.

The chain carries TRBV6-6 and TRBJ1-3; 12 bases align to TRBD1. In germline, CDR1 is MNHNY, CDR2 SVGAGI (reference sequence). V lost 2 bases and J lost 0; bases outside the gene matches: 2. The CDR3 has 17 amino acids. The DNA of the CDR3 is TGTGCCAGCAGTTACGGGACAGGGGGCGACTCTGGAAACACCATATATTTT. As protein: CASSYGTGGDSGNTIYF.

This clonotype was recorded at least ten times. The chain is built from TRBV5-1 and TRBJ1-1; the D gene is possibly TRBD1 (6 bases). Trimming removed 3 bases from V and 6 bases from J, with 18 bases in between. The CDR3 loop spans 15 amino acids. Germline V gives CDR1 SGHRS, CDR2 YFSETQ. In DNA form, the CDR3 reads TGCGCCAGCAGCTCGATTGGGGGGGCCGGGGCTGAAGCTTTCTTT. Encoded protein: CASSSIGGAGAEAFF.

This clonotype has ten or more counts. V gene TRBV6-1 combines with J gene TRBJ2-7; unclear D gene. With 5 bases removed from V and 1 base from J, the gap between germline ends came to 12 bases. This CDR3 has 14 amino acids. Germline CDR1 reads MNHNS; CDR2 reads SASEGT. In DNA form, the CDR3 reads TGTGCCAGCAGTTTCCGCGGACCGTCCTACGAGCAGTACTTC. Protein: CASSFRGPSYEQYF.

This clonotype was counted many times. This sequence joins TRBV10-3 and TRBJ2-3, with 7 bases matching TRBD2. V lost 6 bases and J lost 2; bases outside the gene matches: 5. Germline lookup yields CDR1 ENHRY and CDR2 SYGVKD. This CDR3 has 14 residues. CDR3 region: CAIRAGSPTDTQYF. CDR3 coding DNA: TGTGCCATCAGAGCGGGATCCCCCACAGATACGCAGTATTTT.

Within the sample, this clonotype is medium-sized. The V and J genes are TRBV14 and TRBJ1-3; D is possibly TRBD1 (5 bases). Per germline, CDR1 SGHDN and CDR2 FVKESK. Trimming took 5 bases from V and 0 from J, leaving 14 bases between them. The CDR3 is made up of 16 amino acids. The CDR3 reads CASSALQGSSGNTIYF. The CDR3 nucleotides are TGTGCCAGCAGCGCCCTTCAGGGTTCCTCTGGAAACACCATATATTTT. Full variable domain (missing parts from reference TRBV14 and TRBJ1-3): EAGVTQFPSHSVIEKGQTVTLRCDPISGHDNLYWYRRVMGKEIKFLLHFVKESKQDESGMPNNRFLAERTGGTYSTLKVQPAELEDSGVYFCASSALQGSSGNTIYFGEGSWLTVV.